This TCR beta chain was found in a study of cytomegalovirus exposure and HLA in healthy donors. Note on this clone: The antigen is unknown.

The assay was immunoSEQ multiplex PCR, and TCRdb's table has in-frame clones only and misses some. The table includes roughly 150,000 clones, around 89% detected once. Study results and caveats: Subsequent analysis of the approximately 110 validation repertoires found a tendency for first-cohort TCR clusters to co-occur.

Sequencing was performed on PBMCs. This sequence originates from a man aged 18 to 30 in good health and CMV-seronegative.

The CDR3 is CASSPTGGESQETQYF. DNA of the CDR3: TGTGCCAGCTCACCGACGGGCGGGGAGAGCCAAGAGACCCAGTACTTC. The chain has TRBV18 and TRBJ2-5; D perhaps matches TRBD2 (6 bases). V was trimmed by 3 bases and J by 1 base, leaving 15 bases between them. The CDR3 sequence is 16 residues long. Germline assignment: CDR1 KGHSH and CDR2 LQKENI.